This TCR beta chain was profiled in a study of blood T cell repertoires in COVID-19. Germline V gene sequence: CDR1 MGHDK, CDR2 SYGVNS. With 4 bases removed from V and 3 bases from J, the gap between germline ends came to 6 bases. The CDR3 is 12 amino acids. In the source study's methods: For nucleated cells, counts were estimated from reference gene primer amplification. The repertoire was sequenced with immunoSEQ multiplex PCR; TCRdb's copy has only in-frame clones and lacks some. V and J calls and clone size are copied from that table; D and trimming were computed from the DNA. The table shows roughly 180,000 clones, with roughly 85% occurring only once.

The sequence was obtained from an older woman with acute or convalescent COVID-19. Sequencing used peripheral blood. The V call is TRBV25-1, the J call TRBJ1-1; no firm D call. CDR3 sequence reads: CASSGRYTEAFF. DNA of the CDR3: TGTGCCAGCAGTGGTCGGTACACTGAAGCTTTCTTT. Looking up the rest from reference TRBV25-1 and TRBJ1-1 gives the full variable domain: EADIYQTPRYLVIGTGKKITLECSQTMGHDKMYWYQQDPGMELHLIHYSYGVNSTEKGDLSSESTVSRIRTEHFPLTLESARPSHTSQYLCASSGRYTEAFFGQGTRLTVV.